The 3 T cell receptor beta chains below were found in one sample sequenced in a study of cytomegalovirus exposure and HLA in healthy donors. The PCR used 60 Vbeta and 13 Jbeta primers. Profiling relied on immunoSEQ multiplex PCR, and the TCRdb table lists in-frame clones only, not all of them. The sample includes 140,000 or so clones, 68% of them seen just once. Sequenced sample: PBMCs. The receptors originated from a man between 60 and 75 years old in good health and CMV-seronegative.

This clone was recorded once. The rearrangement links TRBV25-1 to TRBJ1-6; D is unresolved. CDR1 and CDR2 (germline): MGHDK, SYGVNS. The CDR3 length is 17 residues. Trimming removed 1 base at V and 1 base at J, with 11 bases between. Here the CDR3 reads CASSESGEGSYNSPLHF. CDR3 sequence (DNA): TGTGCCAGCAGTGAATCCGGTGAGGGTTCCTATAATTCACCCCTCCACTTT.

The CDR3 bases are TGTGCCAGCAGCGTCGACCGGGACTACGAGCAGTTCTTC. This encodes CASSVDRDYEQFF. V gene TRBV9 combines with J gene TRBJ2-1; 7 nucleotides agree with TRBD2. Germline loops: CDR1 SGDLS, CDR2 YYNGEE. The CDR3 has 13 amino acids. The ends lost 2 bases at V and 10 bases at J; junction bases unmatched: 6.

The rearrangement uses TRBV29-1 and TRBJ2-1; 12 bases fit TRBD2. This CDR3 is 17 amino acids long. J gave up 3 bases and V 2 bases, and 8 bases lay outside the gene matches. The germline gives CDR1 SQVTM, CDR2 ANQGSEA. In DNA form, the CDR3 reads TGCAGCGTTGAAAGACTAGCGGGAGAGACCTTCTACAATGAGCAGTTCTTC. It specifies CSVERLAGETFYNEQFF.